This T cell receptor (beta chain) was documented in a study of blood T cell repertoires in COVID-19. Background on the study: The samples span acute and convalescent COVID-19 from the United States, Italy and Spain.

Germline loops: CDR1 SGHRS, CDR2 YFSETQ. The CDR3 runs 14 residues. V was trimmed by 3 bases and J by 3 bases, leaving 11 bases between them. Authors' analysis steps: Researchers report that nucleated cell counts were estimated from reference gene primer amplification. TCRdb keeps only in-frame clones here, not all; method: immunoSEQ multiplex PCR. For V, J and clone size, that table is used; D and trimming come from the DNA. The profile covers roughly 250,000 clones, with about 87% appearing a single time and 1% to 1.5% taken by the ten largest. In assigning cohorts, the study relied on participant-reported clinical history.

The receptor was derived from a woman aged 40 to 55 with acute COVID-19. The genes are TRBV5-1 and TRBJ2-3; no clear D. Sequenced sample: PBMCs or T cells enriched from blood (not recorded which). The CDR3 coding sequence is TGCGCCAGCAGCTCCACCTCTGAGACAGATACGCAGTATTTT. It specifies CASSSTSETDTQYF.